This T cell receptor beta chain originates from a study of cytomegalovirus exposure and HLA in healthy donors. Study context: HLA-typed donors were the source of approximately 80 million unique TCRs held in an early data release. Out of 398 genotyped donors, 81% belonged to the Caucasian-associated ancestry cluster.

Regarding the study as a whole: An Asian-associated ancestry cluster reportedly showed fewer N-insertions than the approximately 660-donor mean in a later analysis. Information on immune exposure was restricted to one variable (CMV serostatus).

Primers for the PCR totalled 60 Vbeta and 13 Jbeta. The method was immunoSEQ multiplex PCR; TCRdb's version includes in-frame clones alone and lacks a portion of them. The sample contains about 160,000 clones, around 77% of which appear only once. With V trimmed by 3 bases and J by 2 bases, 0 bases remained unmatched. The CDR3 spans 14 residues. CDR1 and CDR2 (germline): SGHTA, FQGNSA. Comments on this clone: Antigen unknown.

V and J are TRBV7-2 and TRBJ1-5; TRBD1 matches at 8 bases. What was sequenced was PBMCs. This receptor was obtained from a man younger than 45 in good health and CMV-seropositive. CDR3 nucleotides: TGTGCCAGCAGCTTGACAGGGGGCAATCAGCCCCAGCATTTT. Translated: CASSLTGGNQPQHF.